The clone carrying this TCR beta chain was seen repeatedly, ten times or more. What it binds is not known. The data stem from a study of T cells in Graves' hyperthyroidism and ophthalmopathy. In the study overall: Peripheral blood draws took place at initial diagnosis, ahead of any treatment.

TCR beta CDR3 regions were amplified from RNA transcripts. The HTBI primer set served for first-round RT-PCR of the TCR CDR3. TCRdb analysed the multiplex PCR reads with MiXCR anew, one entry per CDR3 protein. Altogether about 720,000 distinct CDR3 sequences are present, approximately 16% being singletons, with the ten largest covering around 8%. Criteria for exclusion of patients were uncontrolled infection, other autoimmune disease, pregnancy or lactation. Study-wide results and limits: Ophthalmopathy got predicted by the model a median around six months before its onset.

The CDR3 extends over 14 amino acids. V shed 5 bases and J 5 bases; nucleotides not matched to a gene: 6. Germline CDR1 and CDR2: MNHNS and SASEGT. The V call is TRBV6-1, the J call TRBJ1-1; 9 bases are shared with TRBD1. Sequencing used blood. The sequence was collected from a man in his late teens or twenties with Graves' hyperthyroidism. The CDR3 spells CASSPTGGRTEAFF. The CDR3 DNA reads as TGTGCCAGCAGTCCGACAGGGGGAAGGACTGAAGCTTTCTTT.